This TCR beta chain was retrieved from a study of shared clonotypes between healthy human individuals. General study findings and limits: The genetic and exposure-history diversity represented was limited by few donors.

The germline CDR1 and CDR2 sequences are SEHNR and FQNEAQ (reference sequence). This CDR3 is built from 15 residues. V was shortened by 6 bases and J by 0 bases, with 15 bases between the two germline ends. Profiled with immunoSEQ multiplex PCR; TCRdb holds only in-frame clones, not every one. This table has approximately 480,000 clones, about 80% appearing once. In the case of this clone: Its target is unknown.

Healthy HIV-negative adults without recent acute infections or vaccinations served as donors. Every one of the donors was a Caucasian adult that lived in Nashville, Tennessee. The receptor's source is a woman aged 35 to 49 in good health. Some clones in this sample may be carry-over from other donors' samples. The sample was PBMCs. The chain employs TRBV7-9 and TRBJ2-7; D uncertain. The CDR3 DNA follows: TGTGCCAGCAGTTCGGACGGCAAGAGCTCCTACGAGCAGTACTTC. Protein sequence: CASSSDGKSSYEQYF.